The 24 T cell receptor beta chains below were found in one sample sequenced in a study of CD8 T cells in ankylosing spondylitis. General study results and limits: Ankylosing spondylitis blood appeared to carry a characteristic TCR beta motif of roughly eight highly homologous variants.

These receptors have no known antigen. TCRdb independently ran MiXCR on the 5' RACE reads; one entry per CDR3 protein. This sample has fewer than 450,000 distinct CDR3 sequences, with roughly a sixth found just once. The sequencing input was blood, either unsorted or a sorted T cell fraction (not recorded which). The receptors stem from a male donor with ankylosing spondylitis.

This clonotype was recorded many times. V is TRBV29-1 and J is TRBJ2-1, with 9 bases lining up with TRBD2. Per germline, CDR1 SQVTM and CDR2 ANQGSEA. CDR3 length equals 14 residues. The V gene end was trimmed by 7 bases and the J gene end by 9 bases; junction bases not matched to a gene: 13. CDR3 amino acids: CSEVGLAGTSEQFF. The CDR3 DNA sequence: TGCAGCGAGGTCGGTCTAGCGGGAACGTCTGAGCAGTTCTTC.

In its sample, this clonotype was seen many times. The J gene is TRBJ2-7, the V gene TRBV5-1; possible D gene TRBD1, 8 bases. The CDR3 consists of 14 residues. Between the trimmed V and J ends, which lost 4 bases and 8 bases, there was a span of 19 bases. The germline V gene encodes CDR1 SGHRS and CDR2 YFSETQ. The DNA of the CDR3 is TGCGCCAGCAGCCCCGACAGGGGAGGGAAAAAGCAGTACTTC. Residues: CASSPDRGGKKQYF.

This clonotype was counted only a few times. V usage is TRBV28 and J usage is TRBJ1-2; D is perhaps TRBD1 (5 bases). CDR3 length: 13 amino acids. From germline, CDR1 is MDHEN and CDR2 SYDVKM. V gave up 3 bases and J gave up 7 bases, with 12 bases separating them. The DNA for the CDR3 is TGTGCCAGCAGTTTTGGGCTGGGGGGTGGCTACACCTTC. It encodes CASSFGLGGGYTF.

The V call is TRBV12-3 or TRBV12-4, the J call TRBJ2-3; 14 bases map to TRBD2. The CDR3 loop spans 16 amino acids. Trimming took 6 bases from V and 0 from J; bases not matched to a gene: 2. The CDR3 DNA reads TGTGCCAGCAGGGGACTAGCGGGGGAGAGCACAGATACGCAGTATTTT. Its translation is CASRGLAGESTDTQYF.

This clonotype was detected only a few times. The chain couples TRBV27 to TRBJ2-3, with D unresolved. V shed 5 bases and J shed 2 bases, with 11 bases lying between them. The CDR3 spans 14 residues. The germline V gene has CDR1 MNHEY and CDR2 SMNVEV (reference sequence). The CDR3 nucleotides read TGTGCCAGCAGTCTACAACGACCCACAGATACGCAGTATTTT. Translating gives CASSLQRPTDTQYF.

The chain combines TRBV7-6 with TRBJ2-7, with a possible D match to TRBD2 (5 bases). The germline CDR1 and CDR2 sequences are SGHVS and FNYEAQ. CDR3 length: 12 amino acids. Trimming left V 3 bases short and J 7 bases short, with 10 bases between. CDR3 in amino acids: CASSLVASEQYF. DNA for the CDR3: TGTGCCAGCAGCTTGGTAGCGAGTGAGCAGTACTTC.

In this sample, this clonotype turned up many times. The chain couples TRBV29-1 to TRBJ2-3; possibly TRBD2 for D (5 bases). Per germline, CDR1 SQVTM and CDR2 ANQGSEA. This CDR3 is 12 amino acids long. V was trimmed by 6 bases and J by 1 base, leaving 8 bases between them. The DNA of the CDR3 is TGCAGCGTGTCAGCGGGCACAGATACGCAGTATTTT. Translating gives CSVSAGTDTQYF.

In this sample, this clonotype turned up many times. The rearrangement links TRBV5-1 to TRBJ2-2, with D maybe TRBD2 (6 bases). This CDR3 is 14 amino acids long. Germline V gene sequence: CDR1 SGHRS, CDR2 YFSETQ. V gave up 4 bases and J gave up 4 bases, with 11 bases separating them. The CDR3 here is CASSLLASTGELFF. The DNA of the CDR3 is TGCGCCAGCAGCCTTCTAGCGAGCACCGGGGAGCTGTTTTTT.

The genes are TRBV6-2 or TRBV6-3 and TRBJ2-1; TRBD2 aligns across 12 bases. From germline, CDR1 is MNHEY and CDR2 SVGEGT. The CDR3 contains 14 residues. Trimming took 6 bases from V and 6 from J; bases not matched to a gene: 3. The CDR3 DNA is TGTGCCAGCAGACAGACTAGCGGGGGCAATGAGCAGTTCTTC. It codes for CASRQTSGGNEQFF.

The chain has TRBV20-1 and TRBJ2-2; 9 bases map to TRBD1. This CDR3 has 15 residues. Germline V gene data show CDR1 as DFQATT and CDR2 as SNEGSKA (reference sequence). Trimming cost V 6 bases and J 3 bases; bases outside gene matches: 8. DNA for the CDR3: TGCAGTGCGGGACAGGGAGGTTATGACACCGGGGAGCTGTTTTTT. This encodes CSAGQGGYDTGELFF.

Only a few counts were recorded for this clonotype. The chain recombines TRBV11-2 with TRBJ2-5, with a possible D match to TRBD2 (6 bases). With 1 base removed from V and 2 bases from J, the gap between germline ends came to 20 bases. The CDR3 extends over 18 amino acids. The V gene's germline CDR1 is SGHAT and CDR2 FQNNGV. CDR3 in amino acids: CASSLGIFRRGRQETQYF. The DNA of the CDR3 is TGTGCCAGCAGCTTAGGCATATTTAGACGGGGGAGACAAGAGACCCAGTACTTC. The whole variable domain, remainder taken from reference TRBV11-2 and TRBJ2-5, is EAGVAQSPRYKIIEKRQSVAFWCNPISGHATLYWYQQILGQGPKLLIQFQNNGVVDDSQLPKDRFSAERLKGVDSTLKIQPAKLEDSAVYLCASSLGIFRRGRQETQYFGPGTRLLVL.

Many counts were recorded for this clonotype. The V call is TRBV5-1, the J call TRBJ2-1, with 8 bases aligning to TRBD2. The J segment lost 7 bases and the V segment lost 4 bases, leaving 16 bases of the junction unmatched. The CDR3 spans 17 residues. Germline CDR1 is SGHRS and CDR2 is YFSETQ. CDR3 sequence (DNA): TGCGCCAGCAGCGTAGCGAGACCCGGGACTAGAAGTAATGAGCAGTTCTTC. Protein sequence: CASSVARPGTRSNEQFF.

The chain links TRBV7-2 to TRBJ1-6; D call uncertain. V lost 5 bases, J lost 13 bases, and 15 bases lay in between. CDR3 length: 13 amino acids. CDR1 and CDR2 (germline): SGHTA, FQGNSA. The CDR3 region is CASSLNEGPPLHF. CDR3 sequence (DNA): TGTGCCAGCAGCCTTAATGAGGGCCCCCCCCTCCACTTT.

A few counts support this clonotype. The rearrangement joins TRBV12-3 or TRBV12-4 to TRBJ2-2; D unclear. V lost 4 bases and J lost 5, with 11 bases in between. The CDR3 spans 14 residues. The CDR3 DNA reads as TGTGCCAGCAGTTGGGGTTTCGGGACCGGGGAGCTGTTTTTT. Its translation is CASSWGFGTGELFF.

This chain connects TRBV12-3 or TRBV12-4 to TRBJ2-3; TRBD2 matches 9 bases. CDR3 length: 16 residues. V dropped 2 bases and J dropped 5; count of bases not matched to a gene: 8. The CDR3 coding sequence is TGTGCCAGCAGTTTAAGGGCGGGGGGGCCTAAAGATACGCAGTATTTT. This sequence encodes CASSLRAGGPKDTQYF.

Here the CDR3 DNA reads TGTGCCAGCAGCCAAGCATACGGGCGAAGCACCGGGGAGCTGTTTTTT. It yields the protein CASSQAYGRSTGELFF. V usage is TRBV3-1 and J usage is TRBJ2-2, with D uncertain. Germline V gives CDR1 LGHDT, CDR2 YNNKEL (reference sequence). The CDR3 covers 16 residues. V was trimmed by 1 base and J by 4 bases, leaving 13 bases between them. The variable domain in full, with the rest retrieved from reference TRBV3-1 and TRBJ2-2, is DTAVSQTPKYLVTQMGNDKSIKCEQNLGHDTMYWYKQDSKKFLKIMFSYNNKELIINETVPNRFSPKSPDKAHLNLHINSLELGDSAVYFCASSQAYGRSTGELFFGEGSRLTVL.

This clonotype has only a few counts. A junction boundary mismatches the germline segment, possibly from a read error. The chain recombines TRBV11-1 with TRBJ2-3, with TRBD2 matching over 9 bases. CDR1 SGHAT and CDR2 FQDESV come from the germline V gene (reference sequence). The CDR3 contains 14 residues. CDR3 protein: CASSPGTSRDTQYF. The CDR3 region has the DNA TGTGCCAGCAGCCCCGGGACTAGCAGAGATACGCAGTATTTT.

The chain is built from TRBV20-1 and TRBJ2-1, with 8 bases fitting TRBD2. Germline trimming cut 6 bases from V and 1 base from J; bases unmatched to any gene: 5. Germline CDR1 and CDR2: DFQATT and SNEGSKA (reference sequence). The CDR3 covers 14 residues. As DNA, the CDR3 is TGCAGTGCCCCGGGGGGGCCGTCCTACAATGAGCAGTTCTTC. It codes for CSAPGGPSYNEQFF.

This clonotype appeared a few times. The rearrangement uses TRBV6-5 and TRBJ2-5; D is unresolved. This CDR3 contains 12 residues. CDR1 and CDR2 (germline): MNHEY, SVGAGI. V shed 6 bases and J shed 5 bases, with 10 bases lying between them. The CDR3 is CASSDPVETQYF. The CDR3 nucleotides read TGTGCCAGCAGCGACCCAGTGGAGACCCAGTACTTC.

This chain uses TRBV29-1 with TRBJ2-7, with a weak D call TRBD2 (7 bases). The CDR3 is 16 residues long. The germline V and J ends were trimmed by 6 bases and 2 bases, with 23 bases remaining between them. CDR1 is SQVTM, CDR2 ANQGSEA, per germline. The CDR3 region is CSVVPRGTGGAYEQYF. The CDR3 nucleotides are TGCAGCGTGGTCCCGAGGGGGACGGGAGGAGCCTACGAGCAGTACTTC.

This clonotype was seen at least ten times. The rearrangement joins TRBV7-9 to TRBJ2-2; D possibly corresponds to TRBD1 (6 bases). V lost 4 bases, J lost 0 bases, and 12 bases lay in between. Germline CDR1 and CDR2: SEHNR and FQNEAQ (reference sequence). The CDR3 is made up of 16 amino acids. CDR3 sequence reads: CASSSFGTTNTGELFF. CDR3 DNA sequence: TGTGCCAGCAGCTCATTCGGGACAACGAACACCGGGGAGCTGTTTTTT.

This clonotype was seen more than once but under ten times. CDR3 DNA: TGCAGTGCTAGAGACCGTCTAGGATTGACTGAAGCTTTCTTT. It encodes CSARDRLGLTEAFF. The chain recombines TRBV20-1 with TRBJ1-1; D is undetermined. The germline V gene encodes CDR1 DFQATT and CDR2 SNEGSKA (reference sequence). V was clipped by 0 bases and J by 5 bases, with 13 bases between them. There are 14 residues in the CDR3.

This clonotype was seen a handful of times. The chain joins TRBV5-6 to TRBJ2-7, with TRBD2 matching over 7 bases. Unmatched junction bases numbered 14, after V lost 2 bases and J lost 6 bases. Germline loops: CDR1 SGHDT, CDR2 YYEEEE. CDR3 length: 16 amino acids. The CDR3 bases are TGTGCCAGCAGCTTCCGGACGGGGAGACTAGCATCCGAGCAGTACTTC. It translates to CASSFRTGRLASEQYF.

This chain links TRBV6-4 with TRBJ2-1; 8 nucleotides agree with TRBD2. This CDR3 has 17 residues. V lost 2 bases to trimming and J lost 7 bases; unmatched junction nucleotides: 13. Germline loops: CDR1 MRHNA, CDR2 SNTAGT. The CDR3 DNA reads TGTGCCAGCAGTGACCCTGCTTCCGGGAGGGCCAATAATGAGCAGTTCTTC. Its protein is CASSDPASGRANNEQFF.